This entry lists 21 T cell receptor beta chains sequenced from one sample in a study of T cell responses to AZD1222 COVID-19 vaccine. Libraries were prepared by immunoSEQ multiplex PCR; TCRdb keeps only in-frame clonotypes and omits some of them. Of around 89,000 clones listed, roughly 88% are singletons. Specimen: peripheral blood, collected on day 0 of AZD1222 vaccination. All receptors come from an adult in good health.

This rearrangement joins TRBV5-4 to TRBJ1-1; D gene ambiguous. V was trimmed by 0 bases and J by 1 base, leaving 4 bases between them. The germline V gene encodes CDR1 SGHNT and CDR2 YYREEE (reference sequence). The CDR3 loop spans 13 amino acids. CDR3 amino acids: CASSLEWNTEAFF. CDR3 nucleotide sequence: TGTGCCAGCAGCTTGGAATGGAACACTGAAGCTTTCTTT.

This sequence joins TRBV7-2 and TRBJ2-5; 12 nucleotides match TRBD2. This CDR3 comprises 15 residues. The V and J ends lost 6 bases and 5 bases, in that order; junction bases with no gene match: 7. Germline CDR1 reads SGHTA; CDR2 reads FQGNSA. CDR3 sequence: CASSSGLAGTETQYF. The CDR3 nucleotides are TGTGCCAGCAGTTCAGGACTAGCGGGGACGGAGACCCAGTACTTC.

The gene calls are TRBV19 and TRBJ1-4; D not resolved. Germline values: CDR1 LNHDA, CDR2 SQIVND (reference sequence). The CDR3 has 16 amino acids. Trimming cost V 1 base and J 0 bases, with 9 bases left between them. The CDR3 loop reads CASSIAPQATNEKLFF. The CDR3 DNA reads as TGTGCCAGTAGTATAGCCCCACAAGCAACTAATGAAAAACTGTTTTTT.

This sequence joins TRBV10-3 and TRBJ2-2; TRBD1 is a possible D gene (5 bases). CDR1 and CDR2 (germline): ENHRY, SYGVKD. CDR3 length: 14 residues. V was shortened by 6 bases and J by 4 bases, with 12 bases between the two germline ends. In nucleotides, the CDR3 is TGTGCCATCAGGGACAAGACGACCACCGGGGAGCTGTTTTTT. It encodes CAIRDKTTTGELFF.

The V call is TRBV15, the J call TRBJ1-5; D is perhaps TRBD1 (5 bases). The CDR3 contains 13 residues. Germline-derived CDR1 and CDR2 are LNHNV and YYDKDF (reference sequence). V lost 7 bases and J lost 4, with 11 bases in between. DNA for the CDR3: TGTGCCACCAAAGGGGCGGATAATCAGCCCCAGCATTTT. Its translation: CATKGADNQPQHF.

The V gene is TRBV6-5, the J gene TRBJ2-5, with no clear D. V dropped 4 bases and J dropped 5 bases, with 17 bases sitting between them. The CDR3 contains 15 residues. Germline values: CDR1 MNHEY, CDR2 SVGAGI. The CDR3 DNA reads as TGTGCCAGCAGTTGGAGACCCTCCGGGTGGGAGACCCAGTACTTC. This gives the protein CASSWRPSGWETQYF.

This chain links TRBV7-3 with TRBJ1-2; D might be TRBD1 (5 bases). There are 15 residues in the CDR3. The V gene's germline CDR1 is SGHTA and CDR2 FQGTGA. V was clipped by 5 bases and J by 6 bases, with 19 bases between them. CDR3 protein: CASSIGPGARNGYTF. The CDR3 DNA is TGTGCCAGCAGCATTGGCCCTGGGGCAAGGAATGGCTACACCTTC.

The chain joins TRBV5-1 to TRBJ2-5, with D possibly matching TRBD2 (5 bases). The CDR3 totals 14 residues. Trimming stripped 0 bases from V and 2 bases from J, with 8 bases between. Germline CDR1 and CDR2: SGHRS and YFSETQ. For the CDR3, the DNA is TGCGCCAGCAGCTTGGCCCGGGGACAAGAGACCCAGTACTTC. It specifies CASSLARGQETQYF.

The CDR3 is CASSRTGTSTDTQYF. For the CDR3, the DNA is TGTGCCAGCAGCCGGACAGGAACTAGCACAGATACGCAGTATTTT. This chain connects TRBV6-5 to TRBJ2-3; the match to TRBD1 covers 7 bases. V lost 6 bases and J lost 0; bases outside the gene matches: 6. Germline CDR1 and CDR2: MNHEY and SVGAGI. This CDR3 spans 15 amino acids.

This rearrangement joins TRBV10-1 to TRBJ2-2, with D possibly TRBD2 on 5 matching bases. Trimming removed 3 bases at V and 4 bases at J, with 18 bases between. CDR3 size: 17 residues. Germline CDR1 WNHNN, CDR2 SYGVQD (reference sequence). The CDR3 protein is CASSDLLDLHPTGELFF. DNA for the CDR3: TGCGCCAGCAGTGATCTACTAGATCTTCACCCCACCGGGGAGCTGTTTTTT.

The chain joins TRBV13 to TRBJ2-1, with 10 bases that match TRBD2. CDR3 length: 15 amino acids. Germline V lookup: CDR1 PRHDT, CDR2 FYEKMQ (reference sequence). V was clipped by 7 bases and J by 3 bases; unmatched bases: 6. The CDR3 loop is CASIPGLADYNEQFF. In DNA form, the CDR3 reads TGTGCCAGCATCCCCGGACTAGCGGACTACAATGAGCAGTTCTTC.

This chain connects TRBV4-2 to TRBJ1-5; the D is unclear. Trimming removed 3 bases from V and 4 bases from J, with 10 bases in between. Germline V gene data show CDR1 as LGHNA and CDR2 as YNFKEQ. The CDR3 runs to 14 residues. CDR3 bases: TGTGCCAGCAGCCAGCCTGGAAGGAATCAGCCCCAGCATTTT. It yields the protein CASSQPGRNQPQHF.

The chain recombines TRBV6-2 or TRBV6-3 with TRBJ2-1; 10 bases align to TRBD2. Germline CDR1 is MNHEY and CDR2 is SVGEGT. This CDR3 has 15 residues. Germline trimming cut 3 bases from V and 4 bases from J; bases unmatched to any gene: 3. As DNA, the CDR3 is TGTGCCAGCAGTTATGTACTAGCGGGATACAATGAGCAGTTCTTC. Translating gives CASSYVLAGYNEQFF.

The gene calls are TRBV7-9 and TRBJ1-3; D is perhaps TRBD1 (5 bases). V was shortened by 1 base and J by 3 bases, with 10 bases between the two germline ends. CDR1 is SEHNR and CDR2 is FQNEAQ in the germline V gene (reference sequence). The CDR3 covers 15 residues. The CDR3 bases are TGTGCCAGCAGCTTAGGCACAGGAGGTGGAAACACCATATATTTT. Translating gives CASSLGTGGGNTIYF.

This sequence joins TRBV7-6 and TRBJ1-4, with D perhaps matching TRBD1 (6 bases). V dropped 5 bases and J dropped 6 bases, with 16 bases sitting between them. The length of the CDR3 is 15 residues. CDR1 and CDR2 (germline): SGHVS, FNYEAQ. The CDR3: CASSTSGASYEKLFF. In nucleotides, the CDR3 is TGTGCCAGCAGCACGTCAGGGGCCTCCTATGAAAAACTGTTTTTT. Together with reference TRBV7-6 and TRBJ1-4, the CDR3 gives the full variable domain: GAGVSQSPRYKVTKRGQDVALRCDPISGHVSLYWYRQALGQGPEFLTYFNYEAQQDKSGLPNDRFSAERPEGSISTLTIQRTEQRDSAMYRCASSTSGASYEKLFFGSGTQLSVL.

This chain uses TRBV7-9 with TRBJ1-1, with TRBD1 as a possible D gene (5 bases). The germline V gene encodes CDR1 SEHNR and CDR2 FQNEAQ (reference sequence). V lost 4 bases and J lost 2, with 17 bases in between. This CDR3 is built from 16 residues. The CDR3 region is CASSSRGAPGNTEAFF. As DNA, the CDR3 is TGTGCCAGCAGCTCGCGCGGGGCCCCGGGAAACACTGAAGCTTTCTTT.

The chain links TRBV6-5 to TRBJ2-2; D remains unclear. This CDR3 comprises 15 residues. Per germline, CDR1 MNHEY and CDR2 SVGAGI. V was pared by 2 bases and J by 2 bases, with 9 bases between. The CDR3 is CASSYMTANTGELFF. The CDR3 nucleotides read TGTGCCAGCAGTTACATGACCGCCAACACCGGGGAGCTGTTTTTT.

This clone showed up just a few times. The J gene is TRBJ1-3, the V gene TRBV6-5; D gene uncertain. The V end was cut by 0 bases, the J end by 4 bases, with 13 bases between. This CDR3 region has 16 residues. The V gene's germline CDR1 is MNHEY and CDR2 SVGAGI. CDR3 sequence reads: CASSYSRGTRGNTIYF. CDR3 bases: TGTGCCAGCAGTTACTCGCGGGGAACGAGAGGAAACACCATATATTTT.

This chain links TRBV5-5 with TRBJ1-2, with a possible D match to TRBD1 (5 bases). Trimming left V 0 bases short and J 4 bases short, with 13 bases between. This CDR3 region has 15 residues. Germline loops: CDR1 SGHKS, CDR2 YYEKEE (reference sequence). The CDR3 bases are TGTGCCAGCAGCTTGGCAGGGTCTGGTACCTATGGCTACACCTTC. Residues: CASSLAGSGTYGYTF.

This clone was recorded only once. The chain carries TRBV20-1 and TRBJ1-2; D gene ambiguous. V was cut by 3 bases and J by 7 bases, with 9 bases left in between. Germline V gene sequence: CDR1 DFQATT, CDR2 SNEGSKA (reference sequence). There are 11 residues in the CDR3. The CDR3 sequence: CSAREGFGYTF. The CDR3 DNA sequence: TGCAGTGCTAGGGAGGGTTTTGGCTACACCTTC.

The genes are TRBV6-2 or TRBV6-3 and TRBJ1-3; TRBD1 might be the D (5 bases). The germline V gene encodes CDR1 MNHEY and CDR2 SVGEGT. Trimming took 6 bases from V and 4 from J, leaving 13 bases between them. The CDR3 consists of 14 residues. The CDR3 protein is CASSLRGAGNTIYF. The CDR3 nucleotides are TGTGCCAGCAGCCTGAGGGGTGCCGGAAACACCATATATTTT.